The entry that follows covers one T cell receptor beta chain sequence. V lost 8 bases and J 6 bases, leaving 17 bases between the germline ends. The CDR3 has 13 amino acids. Germline V CDR1 and CDR2: MDHEN, SYDVKM. This record comes from a study of technical replicates of blood from four donors. Assay: immunoSEQ multiplex PCR; the TCRdb copy retains only in-frame clones and omits some. The sample has tens of thousands of clones, around 87% seen once. This TCR was sampled from a human donor in good health. Some clones in this sample may be carry-over from other donors' samples. The sequenced material came from PBMCs. V and J are TRBV28 and TRBJ2-7, with D possibly matching TRBD1 (5 bases). This CDR3 reads CASLGGAGTEQYF. The CDR3 DNA is TGTGCCAGCCTCGGTGGGGCAGGTACCGAGCAGTACTTC.